This passage covers 10 T cell receptor beta chains from one sample sequenced in a study of a mutant IDH1 vaccine in newly diagnosed glioma. Using immunoSEQ multiplex PCR, the repertoire was profiled, and TCRdb retains in-frame clones only, with some absent. The table shows approximately 16,000 clones, with roughly 95% occurring only once. Noted time point: baseline, week 1 (first vaccination visit). This sample's treatment: pre-vaccination baseline after standard-of-care therapy. The sample consisted of peripheral blood mononuclear cells (PBMCs), taken from a glioma patient treated with radiotherapy, temozolomide or both. The receptors originated from a woman between 18 and 30 years old with glioma. Some clones in this sample may be carry-over from other donors' samples.

The rearrangement uses TRBV19 and TRBJ2-3; TRBD1 matches at 9 bases. Per the germline V gene, CDR1 is LNHDA and CDR2 is SQIVND (reference sequence). With V trimmed by 4 bases and J by 6 bases, 14 bases remained unmatched. There are 17 residues in the CDR3. The CDR3 reads CASSTPAGQGKGDTQYF. DNA of the CDR3: TGTGCCAGTAGTACCCCAGCCGGACAGGGGAAAGGGGATACGCAGTATTTT.

This sequence joins TRBV7-2 and TRBJ2-1; the match to TRBD2 covers 9 bases. The CDR3 has 17 amino acids. The V segment lost 1 base and the J segment 7 bases; nucleotides outside the gene matches: 11. Germline V gene sequence: CDR1 SGHTA, CDR2 FQGNSA. CDR3 sequence (DNA): TGTGCCAGCAGCTTAGTAGCTAGCGGGGTCGGTAGGAATGAGCAGTTCTTC. It yields the protein CASSLVASGVGRNEQFF.

This chain links TRBV7-9 with TRBJ2-2; 9 bases match TRBD2. V trimming: 1 base; J trimming: 3 bases; junction bases outside the gene matches: 6. Germline CDR1 is SEHNR and CDR2 is FQNEAQ (reference sequence). This CDR3 has 17 amino acids. The CDR3 DNA sequence: TGTGCCAGCAGCTTAGAAGTCAGCGGGGGGTACACCGGGGAGCTGTTTTTT. Translated: CASSLEVSGGYTGELFF. The variable domain in full, with the rest retrieved from reference TRBV7-9 and TRBJ2-2, is DTGVSQNPRHKITKRGQNVTFRCDPISEHNRLYWYRQTLGQGPEFLTYFQNEAQLEKSRLLSDRFSAERPKGSFSTLEIQRTEQGDSAMYLCASSLEVSGGYTGELFFGEGSRLTVL.

In DNA form, the CDR3 reads TGTGCCAGCACTCCCTCAGGGGGAACTGAAGCTTTCTTT. It encodes CASTPSGGTEAFF. The genes are TRBV6-1 and TRBJ1-1; 7 bases map to TRBD1. The germline gives CDR1 MNHNS, CDR2 SASEGT. The V gene end was trimmed by 7 bases and the J gene end by 5 bases; junction bases not matched to a gene: 7. The CDR3 runs to 13 residues.

The V and J genes are TRBV28 and TRBJ2-5, with 9 bases that match TRBD2. Looked up from germline, CDR1 is MDHEN and CDR2 is SYDVKM. This CDR3 has 12 amino acids. Losses at the gene ends were 7 bases for V and 4 bases for J; bases not matched to a gene: 1. CDR3 region: CASNSGGETQYF. As DNA, the CDR3 is TGTGCCAGCAATAGCGGGGGAGAGACCCAGTACTTC.

V is TRBV29-1 and J is TRBJ2-5; the D call may be TRBD1 or TRBD2 (5 bases each). The V gene's germline CDR1 is SQVTM and CDR2 ANQGSEA. The V and J ends lost 8 bases and 5 bases respectively, with 18 bases between them. CDR3 size: 13 residues. This chain's CDR3 is CSLSGATWETQYF. Written as DNA, the CDR3 is TGCAGCCTCTCCGGGGCGACGTGGGAGACCCAGTACTTC.

The J gene is TRBJ1-1, the V gene TRBV29-1, with 7 bases aligning to TRBD1. Per the germline V gene, CDR1 is SQVTM and CDR2 is ANQGSEA. V was clipped by 1 base and J by 7 bases; unmatched bases: 9. CDR3 length: 14 residues. CDR3 in DNA: TGCAGCGTTGAAGGAGGACTACAGGGGATTGAAGCTTTCTTT. As protein: CSVEGGLQGIEAFF.

This chain connects TRBV10-1 to TRBJ2-6; D may be TRBD1 (5 bases). Looked up from germline, CDR1 is WNHNN and CDR2 is SYGVQD (reference sequence). Trimming stripped 3 bases from V and 0 bases from J, with 18 bases between. The CDR3 spans 19 residues. CDR3 DNA sequence: TGCGCCAGCAGTGATCTTGCCCAGGGAAAGAGCTCTGGGGCCAACGTCCTGACTTTC. It codes for CASSDLAQGKSSGANVLTF.

The chain has TRBV15 and TRBJ2-1; D call uncertain. There are 11 residues in the CDR3. V lost 5 bases and J lost 3, with 2 bases in between. Germline V gives CDR1 LNHNV, CDR2 YYDKDF (reference sequence). CDR3 amino acids: CATSRYNEQFF. CDR3 coding DNA: TGTGCCACCAGCCGCTACAATGAGCAGTTCTTC.

The CDR3 here is CASSPSNEKLFF. CDR3 nucleotide sequence: TGTGCCAGCTCACCGTCTAATGAAAAACTGTTTTTT. The chain couples TRBV18 to TRBJ1-4; D gene unclear. The V end lost 3 bases, the J end lost 3 bases, and 2 bases lay between the germline ends. The CDR3 extends over 12 amino acids. Germline CDR1 is KGHSH and CDR2 is LQKENI. Based on the CDR3 plus reference TRBV18 and TRBJ1-4, the full variable domain is NAGVMQNPRHLVRRRGQEARLRCSPMKGHSHVYWYRQLPEEGLKFMVYLQKENIIDESGMPKERFSAEFPKEGPSILRIQQVVRGDSAAYFCASSPSNEKLFFGSGTQLSVL.